These T cell receptor beta chains were read from a single sample in a study of T cell changes during pregnancy in multiple sclerosis. The protocol was immunoSEQ multiplex PCR, while the TCRdb copy is restricted to in-frame clones and leaves out a portion. The sample yields about 72,000 clones, around 91% seen once. This sample comprised peripheral blood, obtained in the third trimester of pregnancy. The origin of the receptors is a female donor in good health, enrolled as a control in a pregnancy study. Both conserved end residues are part of each CDR3. D genes are given only for firm matches. Clone sizes are given selectively: once, few, many, or a class where the clone is expanded.

cdr3_length	v_call	j_call	clone_size	d_call	cdr3_nt	cdr3_aa
16	TRBV7-2	TRBJ1-5	-	TRBD1	TGTGCCAGCAGCCTTGCCGGGACAGGGATAGATCAGCCCCAGCATTTT	CASSLAGTGIDQPQHF
15	TRBV6-5	TRBJ2-3	-	-	TGTGCCAGCAGATATTTCGGGAGTAACACAGATACGCAGTATTTT	CASRYFGSNTDTQYF
18	TRBV19	TRBJ2-6	-	-	TGTGCCAGTAGTAGAGGACTTTTTATTCGCTCTGGGGCCAACGTCCTGACTTTC	CASSRGLFIRSGANVLTF
13	TRBV29-1	TRBJ1-1	few	-	TGCAGCGTTGAAGGTCCGGGAATCACTGAAGCTTTCTTT	CSVEGPGITEAFF
16	TRBV19	TRBJ1-2	-	TRBD1	TGTGCCAGTAGTCCCCCCGACAGGGGTCTGGGCTATGGCTACACCTTC	CASSPPDRGLGYGYTF
16	TRBV10-1	TRBJ1-2	-	-	TGCGCCAGCAGTGAAGTGGGCAGGGTAAGCGACTATGGCTACACCTTC	CASSEVGRVSDYGYTF
15	TRBV7-9	TRBJ2-5	-	TRBD1	TGTGCCAGCAGCCGTTCCCGGGACAGTCAAGAGACCCAGTACTTC	CASSRSRDSQETQYF
14	TRBV4-2	TRBJ1-1	-	-	TGTGCCAGCAGCCTGACAGGCCGAATCACTGAAGCTTTCTTT	CASSLTGRITEAFF
13	TRBV6-1	TRBJ2-7	-	TRBD2	TGTGCCACCGAGCGGGAGGTCTCCTACGAGCAGTACTTC	CATEREVSYEQYF
18	TRBV4-1	TRBJ1-6	-	-	TGCGCCAGCAGCCAAGATAGAGGCCGGAGCTCCTATAATTCACCCCTCCACTTT	CASSQDRGRSSYNSPLHF
12	TRBV2	TRBJ2-4	once	-	TGTGCCAGCACAGGGGATGCAGACATTCAGTACTTC	CASTGDADIQYF
15	TRBV4-3	TRBJ2-1	-	-	TGCGCCAGCAGCCGGCTAAGCGGAACCTACAATGAGCAGTTCTTC	CASSRLSGTYNEQFF
16	TRBV15	TRBJ1-2	-	TRBD1	TGTGCCACCGGAACTTTGACAGGGGTTCTCACCGGCGGCTACACCTTC	CATGTLTGVLTGGYTF
14	TRBV18	TRBJ1-3	-	TRBD1	TGTGCCAGCTCACCAACAGGGGATGGAAACACCATATATTTT	CASSPTGDGNTIYF
15	TRBV19	TRBJ1-2	once	-	TGTGCCAGCAGTCGGGGTTTCCTGGAGTACTATGGCTACACCTTC	CASSRGFLEYYGYTF
15	TRBV6-1	TRBJ1-1	-	-	TGTGCCAGCAGTGAAGCGCTCCCAGGGAACTATGAAGCTTTCTTT	CASSEALPGNYEAFF
15	TRBV5-1	TRBJ1-6	-	-	TGCGCCAGCAGCTTGCAGGGCTCCTATAATTCACCCCTCCACTTT	CASSLQGSYNSPLHF
13	TRBV29-1	TRBJ1-2	-	-	TGCAGCGCCGCACAGAGAGCAAACTATGGCTACACCTTC	CSAAQRANYGYTF
15	TRBV5-1	TRBJ2-4	-	TRBD2	TGCGCCAGCAGCTTGACGGAAGCGGGAGAGAACATTCAGTACTTC	CASSLTEAGENIQYF
14	TRBV19	TRBJ1-6	-	-	TGTGCCAGTACCCCCCGAGATTCGGATTCACCCCTCCACTTT	CASTPRDSDSPLHF
15	TRBV7-9	TRBJ1-1	-	TRBD1	TGTGCCAGCAGTTTATCAGGACAGGGGGGAACTGAAGCTTTCTTT	CASSLSGQGGTEAFF
16	TRBV18	TRBJ2-3	-	-	TGTGCCAGCTCCCCAATCGGACGGGGGAGGCGGGATACGCAGTATTTT	CASSPIGRGRRDTQYF
16	TRBV28	TRBJ1-3	-	-	TGTGCCAGCAGTTTAGGCCCGACAGTCTCTGGAAACACCATATATTTT	CASSLGPTVSGNTIYF
15	TRBV15	TRBJ1-2	-	TRBD1	TGTGCCACCAGCAGAGGAACAGGGGGCTTGGATGGCTACACCTTC	CATSRGTGGLDGYTF
15	TRBV7-8	TRBJ2-5	-	TRBD1	TGTGCCAGCACCCGGCAAGGGGGCGAGTGGGAGACCCAGTACTTC	CASTRQGGEWETQYF
12	TRBV6-5	TRBJ2-2	-	-	TGTGCCAGCGCTATGAGAGCAGGGGAGCTGTTTTTT	CASAMRAGELFF
18	TRBV7-2	TRBJ2-7	-	TRBD2	TGTGCCAGCAGCCAAAGAGGGGATAGCGGGAGATTCCGCTACGAGCAGTACTTC	CASSQRGDSGRFRYEQYF
14	TRBV19	TRBJ2-7	-	-	TGTGCCAGTACCCCCGGGGTGGGTACCTACGAGCAGTACTTC	CASTPGVGTYEQYF
15	TRBV19	TRBJ2-7	-	TRBD1	TGTGCCAGTAGTTTTCACAGGACAGGAGCCTACGAGCAGTACTTC	CASSFHRTGAYEQYF
13	TRBV5-1	TRBJ2-3	-	-	TGCGCCAGCAGCGTCTTTCTGACAGATACGCAGTATTTT	CASSVFLTDTQYF